These 2 T cell receptor beta chains originate from one sample sequenced in a study of CD8 T cells in Susac syndrome. RNA, at about 0.5 to 1 ug, was reverse transcribed with random hexamers. Using its own MiXCR run on the immunoSEQ multiplex PCR reads, TCRdb lists one record per CDR3 protein. There are about 100,000 distinct CDR3 sequences in the sample; around 95% occur only once, and approximately 0.3% lies in the top ten. Specimen: CD8+ T cells from PBMCs. The receptors were gathered from a human donor with Susac syndrome.

This rearrangement joins TRBV3-1 to TRBJ1-2, with 9 bases identical to TRBD1. The germline CDR1 and CDR2 sequences are LGHDT and YNNKEL (reference sequence). V lost 5 bases to trimming and J lost 7 bases; unmatched junction nucleotides: 11. This CDR3 is 15 amino acids long. The CDR3 sequence is CASSRTTGGATGYTF. The CDR3 DNA is TGTGCCAGCAGCAGAACAACAGGGGGCGCGACTGGCTACACCTTC.

The genes are TRBV5-6 and TRBJ1-4, with 8 bases lining up with TRBD1. The CDR3 contains 13 residues. V shed 4 bases, J shed 7 bases, and the junction held 3 bases outside the gene matches. Germline CDR1 SGHDT, CDR2 YYEEEE. The CDR3 nucleotides read TGTGCCAGCAGCATTGACAGGGGTGAAAAACTGTTTTTT. Its translation: CASSIDRGEKLFF.